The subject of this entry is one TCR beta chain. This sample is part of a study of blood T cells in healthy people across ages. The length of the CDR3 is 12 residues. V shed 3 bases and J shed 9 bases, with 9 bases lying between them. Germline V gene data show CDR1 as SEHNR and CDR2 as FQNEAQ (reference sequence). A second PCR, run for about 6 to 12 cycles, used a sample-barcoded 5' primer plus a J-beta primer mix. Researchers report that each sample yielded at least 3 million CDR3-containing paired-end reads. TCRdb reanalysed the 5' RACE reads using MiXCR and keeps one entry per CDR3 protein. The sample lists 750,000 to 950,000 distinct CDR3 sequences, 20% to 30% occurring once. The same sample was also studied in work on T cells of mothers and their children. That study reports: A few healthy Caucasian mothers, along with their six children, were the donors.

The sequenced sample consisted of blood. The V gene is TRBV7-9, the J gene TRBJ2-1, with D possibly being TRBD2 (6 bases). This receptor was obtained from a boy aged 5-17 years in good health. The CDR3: CASSFGGTEQFF. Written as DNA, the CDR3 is TGTGCCAGCAGCTTCGGGGGTACTGAGCAGTTCTTC.